The TCR beta chain under discussion was sequenced for a study of blood T cell repertoires in COVID-19. As for the study in general: The United States, Italy and Spain provided the acute and convalescent COVID-19 samples. Sample material is recorded as cDNA or gDNA derived from T cells, B-cell-depleted T cells, or PBMCs.

The CDR3 is 17 amino acids. The ends lost 5 bases at V and 4 bases at J; junction bases unmatched: 14. Germline CDR1 SGHNT, CDR2 YENEEA. Those enrolled in Seattle joined during active infection and were followed longitudinally afterward. In the source study's methods: Amplifying reference gene primers gave estimates of nucleated cell counts. Measured with immunoSEQ multiplex PCR; TCRdb has only the in-frame clones, and not every one. The V and J calls and clone size come from that table; D and trimming were worked out from the DNA. Among roughly 60,000 clones listed, 72% were seen once. V usage is TRBV11-3 and J usage is TRBJ2-1; TRBD2 matches 7 bases. The receptor was derived from a woman in her 70s with COVID-19, enrolled during active disease. The sequenced sample consisted of peripheral blood. CDR3: CASSGGGGSSGYNEQFF. Here the CDR3 DNA reads TGTGCCAGCAGCGGGGGGGGTGGTAGTAGCGGGTACAATGAGCAGTTCTTC.